The 26 T cell receptor beta chains presented below share a single source sample, sequenced in a study of OX40 agonist ivuxolimab in advanced cancers. Sequenced by immunoSEQ multiplex PCR; TCRdb stores in-frame clones only, minus some. The sample gives 65,000 to 85,000 clones, 85% of which show up once; under 2% is in the top ten. Sequencing was performed on CD4+ or CD8+ T cells sorted from blood, taken in a trial of the OX40 agonist ivuxolimab. The receptors derive from an adult with an advanced solid tumor such as melanoma, head and neck, liver or kidney cancer.

This chain connects TRBV11-2 to TRBJ1-3; D is ambiguous. The germline V and J ends were trimmed by 5 bases and 0 bases, with 5 bases remaining between them. The CDR3 has 13 amino acids. Per the germline V gene, CDR1 is SGHAT and CDR2 is FQNNGV. In nucleotides, the CDR3 is TGTGCCAGCAGCCTCATCTCTGGAAACACCATATATTTT. This encodes CASSLISGNTIYF.

The chain carries TRBV11-2 and TRBJ2-1; perhaps TRBD1 as D (6 bases). The CDR3 is 12 amino acids. V was pared by 1 base and J by 15 bases, with 13 bases between. From germline, CDR1 is SGHAT and CDR2 FQNNGV. CDR3 loop: CASSLVPGDPFF. CDR3 bases: TGTGCCAGCAGCTTAGTACCAGGGGATCCGTTCTTC.

The chain joins TRBV6-5 to TRBJ2-7; a weak D match, TRBD1 (7 bases). There are 13 residues in the CDR3. V was trimmed by 6 bases and J by 5 bases, leaving 14 bases between them. The germline V gene has CDR1 MNHEY and CDR2 SVGAGI. In nucleotides, the CDR3 is TGTGCCAGCAGCTGGAGGGGGCCCAACGAGCAGTACTTC. The encoded protein is CASSWRGPNEQYF.

The chain recombines TRBV5-5 with TRBJ1-6, with D possibly matching TRBD1 (5 bases). The germline CDR1 and CDR2 sequences are SGHKS and YYEKEE (reference sequence). The CDR3 extends over 17 amino acids. Trimming left V 1 base short and J 0 bases short, with 11 bases between. The CDR3 sequence is CASSLREGSSYNSPLHF. The DNA for the CDR3 is TGTGCCAGCAGCTTGCGGGAGGGGAGCTCCTATAATTCACCCCTCCACTTT.

The chain carries TRBV4-2 and TRBJ2-7; D perhaps matches TRBD2 (5 bases). The CDR3 is 14 amino acids. Per germline, CDR1 LGHNA and CDR2 YNFKEQ. V shed 0 bases and J shed 5 bases, with 11 bases lying between them. The CDR3 nucleotides are TGTGCCAGCAGCCAAGACCACCTCGGGGACGAGCAGTACTTC. Amino acid sequence: CASSQDHLGDEQYF.

V usage is TRBV5-1 and J usage is TRBJ1-4; D possibly corresponds to TRBD1 (5 bases). The CDR3 length is 14 residues. Germline CDR1 is SGHRS and CDR2 is YFSETQ. With 0 bases removed from V and 5 bases from J, the gap between germline ends came to 8 bases. The CDR3 region has the DNA TGCGCCAGCAGCTTGGAGGCAGGGAATGAAAAACTGTTTTTT. It translates to CASSLEAGNEKLFF.

About this clone: Other DNA sequences in this sample translate to the same CDR3. The chain carries TRBV5-6 and TRBJ1-1; D gene uncertain. The CDR3 extends over 12 amino acids. Trimming stripped 3 bases from V and 9 bases from J, with 12 bases between. The germline CDR1 and CDR2 sequences are SGHDT and YYEEEE. The CDR3 here is CASSSDTAKAFF. In nucleotides, the CDR3 is TGTGCCAGCAGCTCAGACACGGCTAAAGCTTTCTTT.

Written as DNA, the CDR3 is TGTGCCAGCAGCCTGGAAGTGGGCGGGGAGCTGTTTTTT. Translation gives CASSLEVGGELFF. The V and J genes are TRBV7-2 and TRBJ2-2; D is undetermined. Trimming left V 5 bases short and J 7 bases short, with 11 bases between. Germline CDR1 reads SGHTA; CDR2 reads FQGNSA. CDR3 length: 13 amino acids.

V usage is TRBV25-1 and J usage is TRBJ1-3; D is uncertain. This CDR3 has 14 residues. V gave up 5 bases and J gave up 0 bases, with 8 bases separating them. The germline V gene has CDR1 MGHDK and CDR2 SYGVNS. The CDR3 sequence is CASSPPHSGNTIYF. The DNA for the CDR3 is TGTGCCAGCAGTCCGCCCCACTCTGGAAACACCATATATTTT.

CDR3 in DNA: TGTGCCAGTAGAGTAGGACAGAGAAACACTGAAGCTTTCTTT. The encoded protein is CASRVGQRNTEAFF. V gene TRBV19 combines with J gene TRBJ1-1; TRBD1 is a possible D gene (6 bases). This CDR3 region has 14 residues. The germline gives CDR1 LNHDA, CDR2 SQIVND (reference sequence). V was clipped by 6 bases and J by 2 bases, with 13 bases between them.

J is TRBJ2-6 and V is TRBV5-5; a weak D match, TRBD1 (5 bases). The germline V gene encodes CDR1 SGHKS and CDR2 YYEKEE (reference sequence). Trimming shortened V by 6 bases and J by 2 bases, and 18 bases separated the two germline ends. The CDR3 has 17 residues. CDR3 DNA: TGTGCCAGCATACCGCAGGGCGTACGTCCTGGGGCCAACGTCCTGACTTTC. It yields the protein CASIPQGVRPGANVLTF.

The chain carries TRBV28 and TRBJ1-6; TRBD1 agrees at 7 bases. Germline CDR1 and CDR2: MDHEN and SYDVKM. With 11 bases clipped from V and 8 bases from J, the junction kept 6 bases outside the gene matches. The CDR3 is 12 amino acids. The CDR3 DNA follows: TGTGCCTTTGCAGGGGGGGATTCACCCCTCCACTTT. Translation gives CAFAGGDSPLHF.

As concerns this clone: One junction end disagrees with the germline gene, perhaps due to a read error. V and J are TRBV18 and TRBJ1-2, with no clear D. Germline-derived CDR1 and CDR2 are KGHSH and LQKENI. CDR3 length: 13 residues. CDR3: CASSPPGYYGHTF. The CDR3 DNA follows: TGTGCCAGCTCACCACCAGGGTACTATGGCCACACCTTC. Drawing the rest from reference TRBV18 and TRBJ1-2, the complete variable domain is NAGVMQNPRHLVRRRGQEARLRCSPMKGHSHVYWYRQLPEEGLKFMVYLQKENIIDESGMPKERFSAEFPKEGPSILRIQQVVRGDSAAYFCASSPPGYYGHTFGSGTRLTVV.

The chain couples TRBV4-2 to TRBJ2-5; a weak D match, TRBD2 (6 bases). The CDR3 totals 15 residues. In germline, CDR1 is LGHNA, CDR2 YNFKEQ. V lost 4 bases, J lost 5 bases, and 17 bases lay in between. CDR3 nucleotides: TGTGCCAGCAGCCCCCTGGCGGGGCCTAGTGAGACCCAGTACTTC. This encodes CASSPLAGPSETQYF.

This chain uses TRBV19 with TRBJ1-5, with 8 bases identical to TRBD1. The CDR3 length is 14 residues. Per germline, CDR1 LNHDA and CDR2 SQIVND (reference sequence). Trimming removed 5 bases from V and 3 bases from J; junction bases left unmatched: 3. The CDR3, as DNA: TGTGCCAGTAGTGTGACAGGGGTCAATCAGCCCCAGCATTTT. The encoded protein is CASSVTGVNQPQHF.

The CDR3 protein is CASSSGLAGGPDYTDTQYF. The CDR3, as DNA: TGTGCCAGCAGCTCAGGACTAGCGGGAGGACCAGATTACACAGATACGCAGTATTTT. The rearrangement links TRBV5-8 to TRBJ2-3; TRBD2 aligns across 14 bases. This CDR3 has 19 residues. V was pared by 3 bases and J by 2 bases, with 11 bases of the junction left unmatched. Per germline, CDR1 SGHTS and CDR2 YDEGEE.

The chain combines TRBV2 with TRBJ2-3; the match to TRBD2 covers 11 bases. J was trimmed by 10 bases and V by 3 bases; bases with no gene match: 9. Germline CDR1 is SNHLY and CDR2 is FYNNEI. The CDR3 extends over 15 amino acids. The CDR3 spells CASSDWGLAVWAQYF. The DNA for the CDR3 is TGTGCCAGCAGTGATTGGGGACTAGCGGTGTGGGCGCAGTATTTT.

The chain is built from TRBV28 and TRBJ1-3; the D is unclear. Trimming took off 4 bases at V and 4 bases at J, with 5 bases between the two ends. Germline CDR1 and CDR2: MDHEN and SYDVKM. The CDR3 covers 12 residues. DNA for the CDR3: TGTGCCAGCAGTTCGGAAGGAAACACCATATATTTT. Translating gives CASSSEGNTIYF.

The rearrangement links TRBV7-2 to TRBJ2-2; a possible D gene is TRBD2 (5 bases). Germline values: CDR1 SGHTA, CDR2 FQGNSA. Trimming pared 2 bases from V and 2 bases from J, leaving 9 bases between. This CDR3 is 15 amino acids long. The CDR3 nucleotides read TGTGCCAGCAGCTTAAGAGCGGACAACACCGGGGAGCTGTTTTTT. It yields the protein CASSLRADNTGELFF.

V gene TRBV7-9 combines with J gene TRBJ1-1; no clear D gene. Deletions cut 1 base from V and 0 bases from J, with 6 bases between. The CDR3 is made up of 14 amino acids. Germline V gives CDR1 SEHNR, CDR2 FQNEAQ (reference sequence). CDR3 sequence (DNA): TGTGCCAGCAGCTTAGGGGGAATGAACACTGAAGCTTTCTTT. Translation: CASSLGGMNTEAFF.

The gene calls are TRBV7-2 and TRBJ1-2; TRBD1 matches at 10 bases. V was pared by 0 bases and J by 3 bases, with 1 base of the junction left unmatched. The germline CDR1 and CDR2 sequences are SGHTA and FQGNSA. This CDR3 comprises 15 residues. This chain's CDR3 is CASSLAGTGDYGYTF. The CDR3 DNA reads as TGTGCCAGCAGCTTAGCGGGGACAGGGGACTATGGCTACACCTTC.

The V gene is TRBV27, the J gene TRBJ2-6; 8 nucleotides agree with TRBD1. The CDR3 has 14 residues. Trimming at V came to 8 bases and at J to 2 bases, leaving 2 bases not matched to a gene. CDR1 is MNHEY, CDR2 SMNVEV, per germline (reference sequence). The CDR3 here is CASQGAAGANVLTF. The CDR3 region has the DNA TGTGCCAGCCAGGGGGCGGCTGGGGCCAACGTCCTGACTTTC.

The V call is TRBV9, the J call TRBJ2-3; D unclear. CDR1 SGDLS and CDR2 YYNGEE come from the germline V gene. CDR3 length: 15 residues. V lost 0 bases and J lost 4, with 12 bases in between. CDR3 residues: CASSVGWFTSDTQYF. CDR3 DNA: TGTGCCAGCAGCGTAGGTTGGTTTACATCAGATACGCAGTATTTT.

V and J are TRBV28 and TRBJ2-2, with 11 bases fitting TRBD1. Germline V gene lookup returns CDR1 MDHEN and CDR2 SYDVKM. This CDR3 contains 18 residues. Trimming at V came to 6 bases and at J to 3 bases, leaving 12 bases not matched to a gene. The CDR3 here is CASSSFFPGQGDTGELFF. CDR3 DNA sequence: TGTGCCAGCAGCTCCTTTTTCCCGGGACAGGGGGACACCGGGGAGCTGTTTTTT. The variable domain in full, completed from reference TRBV28 and TRBJ2-2, reads DVKVTQSSRYLVKRTGEKVFLECVQDMDHENMFWYRQDPGLGLRLIYFSYDVKMKEKGDIPEGYSVSREKKERFSLILESASTNQTSMYLCASSSFFPGQGDTGELFFGEGSRLTVL.

The rearrangement joins TRBV7-3 to TRBJ1-1, with TRBD1 matching over 7 bases. Germline CDR1 SGHTA, CDR2 FQGTGA. The CDR3 is made up of 14 amino acids. V lost 5 bases and J lost 0; bases outside the gene matches: 3. This CDR3 is CASSLTGMNTEAFF. CDR3 bases: TGTGCCAGCAGCCTGACAGGGATGAACACTGAAGCTTTCTTT.

The V gene is TRBV10-3, the J gene TRBJ2-1; D unresolved. Germline V CDR1 and CDR2: ENHRY, SYGVKD. This CDR3 has 19 residues. Trimming took off 6 bases at V and 1 base at J, with 25 bases between the two ends. CDR3 in amino acids: CAISSGTNPGVGSYNEQFF. CDR3 sequence (DNA): TGTGCCATCAGCTCAGGAACGAACCCGGGCGTAGGGTCCTACAATGAGCAGTTCTTC.